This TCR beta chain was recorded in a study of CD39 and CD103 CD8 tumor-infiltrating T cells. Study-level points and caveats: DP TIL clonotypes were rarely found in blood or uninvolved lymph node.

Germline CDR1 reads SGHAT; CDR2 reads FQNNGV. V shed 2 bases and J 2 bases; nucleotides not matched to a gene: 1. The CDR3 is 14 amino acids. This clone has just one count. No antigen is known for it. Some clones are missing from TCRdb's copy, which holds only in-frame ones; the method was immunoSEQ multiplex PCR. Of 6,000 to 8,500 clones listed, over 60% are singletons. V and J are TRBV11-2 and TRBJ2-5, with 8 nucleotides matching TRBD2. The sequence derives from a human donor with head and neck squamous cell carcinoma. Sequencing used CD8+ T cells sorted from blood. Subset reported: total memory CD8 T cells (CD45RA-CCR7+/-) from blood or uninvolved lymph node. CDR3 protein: CASSLLAGQETQYF. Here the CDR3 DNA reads TGTGCCAGCAGCTTACTAGCGGGTCAAGAGACCCAGTACTTC. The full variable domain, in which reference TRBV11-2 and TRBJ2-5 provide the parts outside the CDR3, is EAGVAQSPRYKIIEKRQSVAFWCNPISGHATLYWYQQILGQGPKLLIQFQNNGVVDDSQLPKDRFSAERLKGVDSTLKIQPAKLEDSAVYLCASSLLAGQETQYFGPGTRLLVL.